This is a list of T cell receptor beta chains from one sample in a study of graft-versus-host responses after intestinal transplantation. The assay was immunoSEQ multiplex PCR, and TCRdb's table has in-frame clones only and misses some. The sample has about 90,000 clones, about 91% seen once. For these receptors, no antigen is known. Sequencing was performed on unstimulated CD8+ T cells sorted from spleen or lymph node cells, taken before intestinal transplant. The receptor source for this set is a human donor who received an intestinal transplant. The CDR3 runs from the conserved cysteine through the conserved F or W. The D gene is left open where the match is weak. Rows give clone size only sometimes, using once, few, many, or a class for an expanded clone.

TRBJ1-2 NA TRBV6-5 NA CASSQGTNYGYTF TGTGCCAGCAGTCAGGGTACTAACTATGGCTACACCTTC
TRBJ2-7 TRBD1 TRBV10-3 NA CAINPGQGYEQYF TGTGCCATCAATCCGGGACAGGGCTACGAGCAGTACTTC
TRBJ2-3 TRBD1 TRBV19 NA CASRDRAYTDTQYF TGTGCCAGCAGGGACAGAGCATACACAGATACGCAGTATTTT
TRBJ2-7 NA TRBV27 once CASSLSGGLGYEQYF TGTGCCAGCAGTTTATCGGGGGGGCTTGGGTACGAGCAGTACTTC
TRBJ1-2 NA TRBV9 NA CASSPTEGFFYGYTF TGTGCCAGCAGCCCAACGGAGGGCTTCTTCTATGGCTACACCTTC
TRBJ1-2 TRBD1 TRBV6-5 NA CASSSTGGDTYYGYTF TGTGCCAGCAGTTCGACAGGGGGCGATACCTATTACGGCTACACCTTC
TRBJ1-2 NA TRBV2 NA CASSAFGEPVHGYTF TGTGCCAGCAGCGCCTTTGGGGAGCCTGTACATGGCTACACCTTC
TRBJ2-7 TRBD2 TRBV27 NA CASSFVTSGADEQYF TGTGCCAGCAGTTTTGTCACTAGCGGAGCCGACGAGCAGTACTTC
TRBJ2-6 NA TRBV2 NA CASSEWLSGANVLTF TGTGCCAGCAGTGAATGGCTTTCTGGGGCCAACGTCCTGACTTTC
TRBJ1-2 NA TRBV6-5 NA CASSYSLAGGYGYTF TGTGCCAGCAGTTACTCGTTGGCCGGGGGATATGGCTACACCTTC
TRBJ2-7 TRBD1 TRBV5-4 few CASSTGQGTTTYEQYF TGTGCCAGCAGCACCGGACAGGGGACGACTACCTACGAGCAGTACTTC
TRBJ2-7 NA TRBV6-1 NA CASSPRTPYEQYF TGTGCCAGCAGTCCTAGGACACCCTACGAGCAGTACTTC
TRBJ2-7 TRBD2 TRBV5-1 NA CASSLNPSSGDSYEQYF TGCGCCAGCAGCTTAAACCCCTCCAGCGGGGATTCCTACGAGCAGTACTTC
TRBJ2-1 TRBD2 TRBV15 NA CATSRRLADNEQFF TGTGCCACCAGCAGAAGACTAGCGGATAATGAGCAGTTCTTC
TRBJ2-1 TRBD2 TRBV2 NA CARQTRTSGGEGEQFF TGTGCCAGACAGACCAGGACTAGCGGGGGGGAGGGTGAGCAGTTCTTC
TRBJ2-2 TRBD2 TRBV7-6 NA CASSLLAGGSNTGELFF TGTGCCAGCAGCCTATTAGCGGGAGGGTCGAACACCGGGGAGCTGTTTTTT
TRBJ1-1 NA TRBV5-8 NA CASSLGASMNTEAFF TGTGCCAGCAGCTTGGGTGCTTCTATGAACACTGAAGCTTTCTTT
TRBJ1-3 NA TRBV19 NA CASSITAGNTIYF TGTGCCAGTAGTATTACAGCTGGAAACACCATATATTTT
TRBJ1-3 NA TRBV7-9 NA CASSPNNRNSGNTIYF TGTGCCAGCAGCCCTAACAACAGAAACTCTGGAAACACCATATATTTT
TRBJ2-1 NA TRBV30 NA CAWSVFTYNEQFF TGTGCCTGGAGTGTATTCACCTATAATGAGCAGTTCTTC
TRBJ2-5 TRBD1 TRBV7-9 NA CASSYTGGEETQYF TGTGCCAGCAGCTATACAGGGGGCGAAGAGACCCAGTACTTC
TRBJ1-6 NA TRBV7-6 NA CASSLDLNSPLHF TGTGCCAGCAGCTTAGATCTGAATTCACCCCTCCACTTT
TRBJ1-4 NA TRBV30 NA CAWSGLEGDFNEKLFF TGTGCCTGGAGTGGTCTGGAGGGTGATTTTAATGAAAAACTGTTTTTT